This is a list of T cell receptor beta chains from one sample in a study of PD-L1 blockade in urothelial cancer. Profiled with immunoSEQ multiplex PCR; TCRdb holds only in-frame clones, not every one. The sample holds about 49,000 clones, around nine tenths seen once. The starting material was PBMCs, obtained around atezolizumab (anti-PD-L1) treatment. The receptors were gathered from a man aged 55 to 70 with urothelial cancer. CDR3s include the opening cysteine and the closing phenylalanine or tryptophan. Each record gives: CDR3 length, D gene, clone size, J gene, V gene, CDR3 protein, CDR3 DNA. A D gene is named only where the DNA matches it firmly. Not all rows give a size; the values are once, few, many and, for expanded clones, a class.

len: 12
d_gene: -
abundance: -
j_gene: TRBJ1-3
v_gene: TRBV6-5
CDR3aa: CASHSSAETIYF
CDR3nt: TGTGCCAGCCACTCAAGCGCGGAAACCATATATTTT

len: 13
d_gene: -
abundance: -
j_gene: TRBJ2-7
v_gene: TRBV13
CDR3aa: CASSFGGYHEQYF
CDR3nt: TGTGCCAGCAGCTTTGGGGGCTACCACGAGCAGTACTTC

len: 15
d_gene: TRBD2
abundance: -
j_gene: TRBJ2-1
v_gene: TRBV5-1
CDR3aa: CASSSGLAGANEQFF
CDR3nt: TGCGCCAGCAGCTCAGGACTAGCGGGGGCCAATGAGCAGTTCTTC

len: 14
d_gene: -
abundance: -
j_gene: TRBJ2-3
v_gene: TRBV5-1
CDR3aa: CASSIGGGGDTQYF
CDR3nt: TGCGCCAGCAGCATTGGAGGGGGAGGGGATACGCAGTATTTT

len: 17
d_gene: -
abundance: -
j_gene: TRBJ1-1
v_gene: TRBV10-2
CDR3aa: CASSESTRAGGRTEAFF
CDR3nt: TGCGCCAGCAGTGAGTCGACTAGGGCTGGGGGGAGGACTGAAGCTTTCTTT

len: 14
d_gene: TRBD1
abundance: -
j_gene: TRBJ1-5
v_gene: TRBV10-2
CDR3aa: CASSERRGNQPQHF
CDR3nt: TGCGCCAGCAGTGAACGCAGGGGGAATCAGCCCCAGCATTTT

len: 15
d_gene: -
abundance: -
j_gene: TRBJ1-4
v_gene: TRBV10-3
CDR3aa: CAISEQGQGNEKLFF
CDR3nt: TGTGCCATCAGTGAACAGGGCCAGGGTAATGAAAAACTGTTTTTT

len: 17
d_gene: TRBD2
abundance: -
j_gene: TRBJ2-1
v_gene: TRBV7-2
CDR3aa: CASSLGGGTSGVNEQFF
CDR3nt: TGTGCCAGCAGCTTAGGCGGAGGGACTAGCGGGGTTAATGAGCAGTTCTTC

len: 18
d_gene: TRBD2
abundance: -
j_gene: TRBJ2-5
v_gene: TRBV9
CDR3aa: CASSGGTSGGDPRETQYF
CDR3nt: TGTGCCAGCAGCGGCGGGACTAGCGGGGGAGACCCCCGGGAGACCCAGTACTTC

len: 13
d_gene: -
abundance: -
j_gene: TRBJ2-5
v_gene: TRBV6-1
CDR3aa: CASRPQGRETQYF
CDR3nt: TGTGCCAGCAGGCCCCAGGGTCGAGAGACCCAGTACTTC

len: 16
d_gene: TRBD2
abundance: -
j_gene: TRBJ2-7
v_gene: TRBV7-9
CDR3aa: CASSPDVVGGSYEQYF
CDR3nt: TGTGCCAGCAGCCCAGACGTGGTCGGGGGGTCCTACGAGCAGTACTTC

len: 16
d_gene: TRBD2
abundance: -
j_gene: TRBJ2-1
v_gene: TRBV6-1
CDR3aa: CASSDRTSGAYNEQFF
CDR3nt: TGTGCCAGCAGTGACCGGACTAGCGGGGCCTACAATGAGCAGTTCTTC

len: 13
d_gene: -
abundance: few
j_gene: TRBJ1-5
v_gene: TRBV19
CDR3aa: CASSIQGYQPQHF
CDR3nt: TGTGCCAGTAGCATCCAGGGGTATCAGCCCCAGCATTTT

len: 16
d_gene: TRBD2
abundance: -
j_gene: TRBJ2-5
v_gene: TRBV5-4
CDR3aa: CASTPGGTFRGETQYF
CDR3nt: TGTGCCAGCACCCCGGGGGGGACGTTCCGGGGAGAGACCCAGTACTTC

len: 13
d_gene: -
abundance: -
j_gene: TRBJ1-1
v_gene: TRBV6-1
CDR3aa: CASMPGLGTEAFF
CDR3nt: TGTGCCAGCATGCCAGGGTTGGGAACTGAAGCTTTCTTT

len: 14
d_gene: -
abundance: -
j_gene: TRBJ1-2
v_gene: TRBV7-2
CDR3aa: CASSPGGANYGYTF
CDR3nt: TGTGCCAGCAGCCCGGGGGGCGCGAACTATGGCTACACCTTC

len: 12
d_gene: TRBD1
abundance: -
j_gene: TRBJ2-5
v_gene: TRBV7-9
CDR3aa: CASSLDRGTQYF
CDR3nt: TGTGCCAGCAGCTTAGACAGGGGGACCCAGTACTTC

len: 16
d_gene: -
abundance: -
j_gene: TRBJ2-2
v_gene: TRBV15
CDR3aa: CATSRGTNRNTGELFF
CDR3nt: TGTGCCACCAGCAGAGGTACTAACCGGAACACCGGGGAGCTGTTTTTT

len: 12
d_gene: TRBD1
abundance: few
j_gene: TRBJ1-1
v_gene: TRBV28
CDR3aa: CASSLRQGKAFF
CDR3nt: TGTGCCAGCAGTTTAAGACAGGGTAAAGCTTTCTTT

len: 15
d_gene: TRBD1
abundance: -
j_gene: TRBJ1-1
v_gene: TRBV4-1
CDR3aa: CASSQGQGSLTEAFF
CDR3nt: TGCGCCAGCAGCCAGGGACAGGGTTCTTTGACTGAAGCTTTCTTT

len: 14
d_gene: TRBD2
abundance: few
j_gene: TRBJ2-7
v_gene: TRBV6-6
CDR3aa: CASRASGGVYEQYF
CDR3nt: TGTGCCAGCAGGGCTAGCGGGGGGGTATACGAGCAGTACTTC

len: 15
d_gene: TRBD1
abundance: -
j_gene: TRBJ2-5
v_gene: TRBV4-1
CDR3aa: CASSPVGQGWETQYF
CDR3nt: TGCGCCAGCAGTCCCGTGGGACAGGGATGGGAGACCCAGTACTTC

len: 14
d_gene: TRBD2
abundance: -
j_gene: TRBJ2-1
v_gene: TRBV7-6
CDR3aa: CASSLGGLVNEQFF
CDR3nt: TGTGCCAGCAGCTTAGGGGGACTAGTAAATGAGCAGTTCTTC

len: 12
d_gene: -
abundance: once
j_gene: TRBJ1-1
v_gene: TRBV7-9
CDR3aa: CASRFGGTEAFF
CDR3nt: TGTGCCAGCAGATTCGGCGGAACTGAAGCTTTCTTT

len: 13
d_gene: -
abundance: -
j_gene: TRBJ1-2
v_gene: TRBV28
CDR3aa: CASRIDRRYGYTF
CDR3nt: TGTGCCAGCAGAATAGACAGGCGATATGGCTACACCTTC

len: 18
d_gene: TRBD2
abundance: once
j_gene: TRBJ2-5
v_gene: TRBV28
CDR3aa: CASSSPGLAGRHQETQYF
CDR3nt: TGTGCCAGCAGTTCCCCGGGACTAGCGGGGCGCCACCAAGAGACCCAGTACTTC

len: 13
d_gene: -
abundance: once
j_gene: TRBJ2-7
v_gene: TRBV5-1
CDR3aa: CARPPIKRTVKYF
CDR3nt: TGCGCCAGGCCACCTATTAAGAGGACAGTGAAGTACTTC

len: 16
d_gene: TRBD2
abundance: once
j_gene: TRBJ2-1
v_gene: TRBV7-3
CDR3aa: CASSSGSSGGAFEQFF
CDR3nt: TGTGCCAGCAGCTCGGGGTCTAGCGGGGGGGCTTTTGAGCAGTTCTTC

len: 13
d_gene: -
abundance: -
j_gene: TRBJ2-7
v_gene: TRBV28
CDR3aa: CASSLSREREQYF
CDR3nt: TGTGCCAGCAGTTTATCAAGAGAGCGGGAGCAGTACTTC

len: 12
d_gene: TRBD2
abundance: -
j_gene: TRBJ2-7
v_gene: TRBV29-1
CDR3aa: CSVGRGGDEQYF
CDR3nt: TGCAGCGTTGGGCGGGGGGGCGACGAGCAGTACTTC